Below are 4 T cell receptor beta chains sequenced from a single sample in a study of OX40 agonist ivuxolimab in advanced cancers. Libraries were made using the immunoSEQ multiplex PCR assay. TCRdb took this table from immuneACCESS and kept in-frame rearrangements with V and J called. Such tables lack part of the clones; where checked against another copy, unresolved V genes explain under half of the gap, and the rest is unexplained. This sample gives around 72,000 clones in total; 80% to 90% of them show up just once. The ten largest clonotypes hold 2.5% to 3% of the sample. This sample comprised CD4+ or CD8+ T cells sorted from blood, obtained in a trial of the OX40 agonist ivuxolimab. Every receptor here comes from an adult with an advanced solid tumor such as melanoma, head and neck, liver or kidney cancer.

This chain connects TRBV27 to TRBJ1-5; no definite D call. Per germline, CDR1 MNHEY and CDR2 SMNVEV (reference sequence). V was pared by 7 bases and J by 0 bases, with 13 bases between. This CDR3 has 15 amino acids. In DNA form, the CDR3 reads TGTGCCAGCAAAGTACTAGGGAATAGCAATCAGCCCCAGCATTTT. Translating it yields CASKVLGNSNQPQHF.

This clone was counted once. The chain has TRBV6-1 and TRBJ2-1; the match to TRBD2 covers 14 bases. V trimming: 4 bases; J trimming: 6 bases; junction bases outside the gene matches: 8. The CDR3 spans 17 residues. Germline assignment: CDR1 MNHNS and CDR2 SASEGT. CDR3 protein: CASSVRATSGRVNEQFF. As DNA, the CDR3 is TGTGCCAGCAGTGTTAGGGCGACTAGCGGGAGGGTCAATGAGCAGTTCTTC.

This clone has just a few counts. CDR3 protein: CASSYTGDTQYF. CDR3 sequence (DNA): TGTGCCAGCAGTTACACAGGGGATACGCAGTATTTT. The chain uses TRBV6-6 and TRBJ2-3; D might be TRBD1 (6 bases). The V and J ends lost 2 bases and 6 bases respectively, with 6 bases between them. Per germline, CDR1 MNHNY and CDR2 SVGAGI (reference sequence). CDR3 size: 12 residues.

The DNA for the CDR3 is TGTGCCAGCAGCTTAGCGCAAGTCAGCCAAGAGACCCAGTACTTC. It codes for CASSLAQVSQETQYF. V is TRBV7-9 and J is TRBJ2-5; D remains ambiguous. Trimming took off 0 bases at V and 1 base at J, with 9 bases between the two ends. Germline loops: CDR1 SEHNR, CDR2 FQNEAQ (reference sequence). This CDR3 is 15 amino acids long.